Shown below are 5 T cell receptor beta chains from a single sample sequenced in a study of T cells in tuberculosis. TCRdb's table, derived via immunoSEQ multiplex PCR, lists solely in-frame clones and lacks some. Of around 26,000 clones in the sample, more than 90% were seen once. Material for sequencing was PBMCs. These TCRs come from a donor between 5 and 29 years old with latent tuberculosis or without tuberculosis infection. Some clones in this sample may be carry-over from other donors' samples.

The chain employs TRBV11-2 and TRBJ2-7, with TRBD2 identical over 8 bases. The CDR3 has 14 residues. Trimming removed 4 bases from V and 6 bases from J; junction bases left unmatched: 8. CDR1 and CDR2 (germline): SGHAT, FQNNGV. This CDR3 reads CASSSGTSKREQYF. For the CDR3, the DNA is TGTGCCAGCAGCTCCGGGACTAGTAAACGCGAGCAGTACTTC.

The rearrangement joins TRBV10-1 to TRBJ1-6, with 9 bases that match TRBD1. With 4 bases clipped from V and 9 bases from J, the junction kept 4 bases outside the gene matches. There are 14 residues in the CDR3. Per the germline V gene, CDR1 is WNHNN and CDR2 is SYGVQD (reference sequence). The CDR3 spells CASSAGTGSSPLHF. CDR3 sequence (DNA): TGCGCCAGCAGTGCCGGGACAGGGAGTTCACCCCTCCACTTT.

The rearrangement joins TRBV27 to TRBJ1-1; 7 bases align to TRBD1. Germline CDR1 is MNHEY and CDR2 is SMNVEV (reference sequence). This CDR3 is built from 14 residues. Trimming at V came to 8 bases and at J to 4 bases, leaving 10 bases not matched to a gene. CDR3: CASWDSEWSTEAFF. The CDR3 DNA reads TGTGCCAGCTGGGACAGTGAATGGAGCACTGAAGCTTTCTTT.

This chain joins TRBV5-1 and TRBJ2-7; tentatively, D is TRBD1 (6 bases). The CDR3 extends over 15 amino acids. Trimming removed 2 bases from V and 2 bases from J, with 14 bases in between. The germline V gene encodes CDR1 SGHRS and CDR2 YFSETQ. Here the CDR3 DNA reads TGCGCCAGCAGCTTCTTGGACAGAAACCCCTACGAGCAGTACTTC. This codes for CASSFLDRNPYEQYF. The variable domain in full, completed from reference TRBV5-1 and TRBJ2-7, reads KAGVTQTPRYLIKTRGQQVTLSCSPISGHRSVSWYQQTPGQGLQFLFEYFSETQRNKGNFPGRFSGRQFSNSRSEMNVSTLELGDSALYLCASSFLDRNPYEQYFGPGTRLTVT.

This chain links TRBV12-5 with TRBJ1-1; D perhaps matches TRBD1 (5 bases). Germline assignment: CDR1 LGHNT and CDR2 FRNRAP. V was clipped by 1 base and J by 1 base, with 16 bases between them. The CDR3 is made up of 17 amino acids. In DNA form, the CDR3 reads TGTGCTAGTGGTTTGGGCGAACCGGGACTCGGGAACACTGAAGCTTTCTTT. This encodes CASGLGEPGLGNTEAFF. Variable domain in full (rest from reference TRBV12-5 and TRBJ1-1): DARVTQTPRHKVTEMGQEVTMRCQPILGHNTVFWYRQTMMQGLELLAYFRNRAPLDDSGMPKDRFSAEMPDATLATLKIQPSEPRDSAVYFCASGLGEPGLGNTEAFFGQGTRLTVV.